This T cell receptor (beta chain) emerged from a study of glioma-infiltrating T cells. The length of the CDR3 is 15 residues. The germline V gene has CDR1 MGHRA and CDR2 YSYEKL. V shed 4 bases and J 0 bases; nucleotides not matched to a gene: 3. The iRepertoire nested amplicon-rescue multiplex PCR amplified TCR alpha and beta CDR3s from RNA. TCRdb analysed the multiplex PCR reads with MiXCR anew, one entry per CDR3 protein. The table records 95,000 to 150,000 distinct CDR3 sequences, less than 30% of them present only once. The sequencing sample was made of glioma tissue, nonneoplastic brain tissue, or PBMCs (not recorded which). The V gene is TRBV4-1, the J gene TRBJ2-1, with 7 nucleotides matching TRBD2. This TCR came from a human donor with low-grade glioma or glioblastoma, undergoing nonglioma brain surgery, or in good health (not recorded which). The DNA for the CDR3 is TGCGCCAGCAGCCCCACTAGCGTCTCCTACAATGAGCAGTTCTTC. Protein product: CASSPTSVSYNEQFF.